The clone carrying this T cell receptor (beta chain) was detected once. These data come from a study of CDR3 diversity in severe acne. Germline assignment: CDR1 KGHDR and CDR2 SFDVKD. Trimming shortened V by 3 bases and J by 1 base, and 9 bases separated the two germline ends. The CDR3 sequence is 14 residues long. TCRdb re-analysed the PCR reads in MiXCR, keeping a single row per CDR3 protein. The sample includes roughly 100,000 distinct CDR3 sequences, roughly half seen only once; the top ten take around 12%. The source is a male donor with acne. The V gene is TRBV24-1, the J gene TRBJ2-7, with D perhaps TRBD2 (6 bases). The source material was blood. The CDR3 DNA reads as TGTGCCACCAGTGATACCGGGAGATCCTACGAGCAGTACTTC. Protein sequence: CATSDTGRSYEQYF.